These 11 T cell receptor beta chains were sequenced from one sample in a study of blood T cell repertoires in COVID-19. Libraries were prepared by immunoSEQ multiplex PCR; TCRdb keeps only in-frame clonotypes and omits some of them. The table has around 160,000 clones, 90% seen once; the top ten hold about 18%. Specimen: peripheral blood. Receptors were obtained from a man in his fifties or sixties with active or convalescent COVID-19.

J is TRBJ2-2 and V is TRBV3-1 (or the pseudogene TRBV3-2), with D unresolved. The V and J ends lost 1 base and 1 base respectively, with 4 bases between them. There are 14 residues in the CDR3. Germline CDR1 LGHDT, CDR2 YNNKEL (reference sequence). In DNA, the CDR3 is TGTGCCAGCAGCCAAGGCGGGAACACCGGGGAGCTGTTTTTT. The encoded protein is CASSQGGNTGELFF.

The rearrangement joins TRBV5-1 to TRBJ1-3; D gene unclear. CDR3 size: 16 residues. Deletions cut 1 base from V and 3 bases from J, with 14 bases between. Per the germline V gene, CDR1 is SGHRS and CDR2 is YFSETQ. As DNA, the CDR3 is TGCGCCAGCAGCTTGTTTGCCGGGAGCGGTGGAAACACCATATATTTT. Residues: CASSLFAGSGGNTIYF.

V usage is TRBV12-3 or TRBV12-4 and J usage is TRBJ1-1, with unresolved D. The germline V and J ends were trimmed by 3 bases and 2 bases, with 7 bases remaining between them. This CDR3 region has 13 residues. CDR3 DNA sequence: TGTGCCAGCAGTTTTCTGCGTAACACTGAAGCTTTCTTT. Amino acids: CASSFLRNTEAFF.

This clone was recorded once. The DNA of the CDR3 is TGCGCCAGCAGGGGGGCCGGGTCCGGGGAGCTGTTTTTT. It yields the protein CASRGAGSGELFF. The chain is built from TRBV5-1 and TRBJ2-2, with a tentative D call TRBD1 (6 bases). Trimming left V 5 bases short and J 6 bases short, with 11 bases between. This CDR3 is 13 amino acids long. Per germline, CDR1 SGHRS and CDR2 YFSETQ.

V gene TRBV5-1 combines with J gene TRBJ1-5; D possibly corresponds to TRBD1 (5 bases). The length of the CDR3 is 13 residues. Germline-derived CDR1 and CDR2 are SGHRS and YFSETQ. V was trimmed by 8 bases and J by 4 bases, leaving 13 bases between them. The CDR3 DNA follows: TGCGCCAGTTCAAGACAGATTAATCAGCCCCAGCATTTT. Its protein product is CASSRQINQPQHF.

The J gene is TRBJ2-5, the V gene TRBV2; D is perhaps TRBD2 (7 bases). From germline, CDR1 is SNHLY and CDR2 FYNNEI. The CDR3 is made up of 14 amino acids. Trimming took 8 bases from V and 5 from J, leaving 18 bases between them. The CDR3 region has the DNA TGTGCCAGCCAGGGGACGGGAGGCTTGGAGACCCAGTACTTC. Amino acid sequence: CASQGTGGLETQYF.

The rearrangement joins TRBV10-3 to TRBJ2-7, with 11 nucleotides matching TRBD2. Germline values: CDR1 ENHRY, CDR2 SYGVKD. There are 14 residues in the CDR3. J gave up 4 bases and V 8 bases, and 7 bases lay outside the gene matches. CDR3 DNA: TGTGCCATCGGTGTGACTAGCGGGACTTACGAGCAGTACTTC. It specifies CAIGVTSGTYEQYF.

The chain combines TRBV18 with TRBJ1-2; D is unresolved. Trimming removed 3 bases from V and 6 bases from J, with 8 bases in between. Per the germline V gene, CDR1 is KGHSH and CDR2 is LQKENI. The CDR3 runs 12 residues. The CDR3: CASSPSQNGYTF. DNA for the CDR3: TGTGCCAGCTCACCCTCGCAGAATGGCTACACCTTC.

The chain has TRBV28 and TRBJ2-1; 8 bases match TRBD1. Germline trimming cut 4 bases from V and 5 bases from J; bases unmatched to any gene: 7. Germline assignment: CDR1 MDHEN and CDR2 SYDVKM. The CDR3 length is 15 residues. DNA of the CDR3: TGTGCCAGCAGTTCCCTGACAGGGGTGGACAATGAGCAGTTCTTC. Translating gives CASSSLTGVDNEQFF.

The genes are TRBV27 and TRBJ1-6, with a possible D match to TRBD1 (6 bases). V lost 0 bases, J lost 9 bases, and 9 bases lay in between. CDR1 is MNHEY, CDR2 SMNVEV, per germline (reference sequence). The CDR3 has 14 amino acids. CDR3 sequence reads: CASSLSGGLSPLHF. In DNA, the CDR3 is TGTGCCAGCAGTTTATCGGGGGGGCTTTCACCCCTCCACTTT.

The rearrangement links TRBV10-1 to TRBJ1-1; a weak D match, TRBD1 (6 bases). CDR1 WNHNN and CDR2 SYGVQD come from the germline V gene (reference sequence). This CDR3 is built from 13 residues. Trimming took off 6 bases at V and 2 bases at J, with 10 bases between the two ends. CDR3 in DNA: TGCGCCAGCAGAAAGGACAGAAACACTGAAGCTTTCTTT. Amino acids: CASRKDRNTEAFF.